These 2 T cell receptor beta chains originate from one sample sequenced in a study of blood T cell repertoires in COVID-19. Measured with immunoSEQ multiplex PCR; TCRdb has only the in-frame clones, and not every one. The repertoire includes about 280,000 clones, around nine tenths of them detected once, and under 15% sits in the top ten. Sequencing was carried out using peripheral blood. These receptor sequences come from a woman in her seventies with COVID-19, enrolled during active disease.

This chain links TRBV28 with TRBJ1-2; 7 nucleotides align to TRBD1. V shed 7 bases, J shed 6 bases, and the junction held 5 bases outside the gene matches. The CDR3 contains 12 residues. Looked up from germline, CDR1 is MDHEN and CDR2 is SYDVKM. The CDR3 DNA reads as TGTGCCAGCAAAACAGGGGTCGATGGCTACACCTTC. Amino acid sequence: CASKTGVDGYTF.

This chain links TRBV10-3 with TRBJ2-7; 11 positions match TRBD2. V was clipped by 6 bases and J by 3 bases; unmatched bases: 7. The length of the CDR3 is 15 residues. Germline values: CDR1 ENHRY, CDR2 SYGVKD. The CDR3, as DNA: TGTGCCATCAGCCCGGGACTAGCGGAGAACTACGAGCAGTACTTC. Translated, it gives CAISPGLAENYEQYF.